By sample share, the clone carrying this T cell receptor (beta chain) is medium-sized. Its antigen is still unknown. Preparation of the TCRbeta library involved a method that used unique molecular identifiers. TCRdb reprocessed the PCR reads via MiXCR and lists one record per CDR3 protein. The sample records just under 150,000 distinct CDR3 sequences, around 10% being singletons. This specimen comes from a study of T-cell reconstitution after alpha-beta-depleted transplantation in children. Germline V gene lookup returns CDR1 SGHRS and CDR2 YFSETQ. The CDR3 is made up of 15 amino acids. The junction had 1 base not matched to a gene; V was cut back by 3 bases and J by 0 bases. Notes on the study in general: Surviving recipient T cells and thymic progenitors produced the high day-60 TCRbeta diversity seen in some patients. After one year, T-cell counts and TCRbeta diversity mostly came from new T cells. Roughly two months post-transplant, alpha-beta T cells reportedly originated from several hundred graft clones that had expanded.

This receptor was identified in a female patient between 2 and 15 years old who had a stem cell transplant for congenital amegakaryocytic thrombocytopenia, so the T cells may come from the graft donor. The material was PBMCs, mostly from graft donor cells, obtained 180 days after TCRalphabeta/CD19-depleted stem cell transplant. The chain is built from TRBV5-1 and TRBJ2-2; 8 positions match TRBD1. CDR3 DNA sequence: TGCGCCAGCAGCTGGACAGGGTCGAACACCGGGGAGCTGTTTTTT. Translation: CASSWTGSNTGELFF.